This TCR beta chain derives from a study of blood T cells in healthy people across ages. It was with a sample-barcoded 5' primer and a J-beta primer mix that a second PCR of roughly 6 to 12 cycles was run. Via MiXCR, TCRdb re-called the 5' RACE reads, giving one row per CDR3 protein. The repertoire consists of over 600,000 distinct CDR3 sequences, with 40% to 45% occurring once and the leading ten covering 30%. Trimming shortened V by 4 bases and J by 5 bases, and 14 bases separated the two germline ends. This CDR3 region has 14 residues. CDR1 and CDR2 from the germline V gene are SGHNT and YYREEE (reference sequence).

The receptor was isolated from an elderly man in good health. The chain employs TRBV5-4 and TRBJ2-3; D is undetermined. The sample taken for sequencing was blood. The CDR3 protein is CASSRNTAVDTQYF. Here the CDR3 DNA reads TGTGCCAGCAGCCGCAACACAGCTGTAGATACGCAGTATTTT.